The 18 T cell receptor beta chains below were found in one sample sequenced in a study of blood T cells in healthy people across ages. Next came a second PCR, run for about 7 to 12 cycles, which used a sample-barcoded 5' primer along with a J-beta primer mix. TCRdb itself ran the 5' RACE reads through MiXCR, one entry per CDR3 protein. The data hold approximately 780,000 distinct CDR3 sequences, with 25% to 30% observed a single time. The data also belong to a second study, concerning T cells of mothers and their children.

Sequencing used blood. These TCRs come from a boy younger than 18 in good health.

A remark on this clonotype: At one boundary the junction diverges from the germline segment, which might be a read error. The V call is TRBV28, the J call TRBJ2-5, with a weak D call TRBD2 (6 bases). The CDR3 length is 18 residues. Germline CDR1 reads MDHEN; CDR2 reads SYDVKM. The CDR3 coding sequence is TGTGCCAGCAGTTTATGCGGGAGCACCACGTCGGAGAAAGAGACTCAGTACTTC. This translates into CASSLCGSTTSEKETQYF.

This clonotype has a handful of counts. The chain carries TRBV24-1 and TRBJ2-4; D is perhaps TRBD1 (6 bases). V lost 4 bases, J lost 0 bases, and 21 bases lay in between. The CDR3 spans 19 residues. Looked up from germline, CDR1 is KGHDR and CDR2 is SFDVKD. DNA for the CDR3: TGTGCCACCAGTGAGATTGGACAGCAATTAACCCAAGCCAAAAACATTCAGTACTTC. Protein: CATSEIGQQLTQAKNIQYF.

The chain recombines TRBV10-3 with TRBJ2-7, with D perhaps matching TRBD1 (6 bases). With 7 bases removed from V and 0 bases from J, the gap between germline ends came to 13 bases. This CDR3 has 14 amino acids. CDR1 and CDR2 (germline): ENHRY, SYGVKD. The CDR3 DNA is TGTGCCATCACGACAGGTTCCAGCTCCTACGAGCAGTACTTC. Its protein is CAITTGSSSYEQYF.

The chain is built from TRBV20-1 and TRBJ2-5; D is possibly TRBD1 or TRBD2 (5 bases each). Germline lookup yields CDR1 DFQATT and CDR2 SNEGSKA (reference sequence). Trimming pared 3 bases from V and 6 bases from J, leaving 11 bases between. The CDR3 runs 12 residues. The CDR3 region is CSASEGIQTQYF. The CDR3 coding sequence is TGCAGTGCTAGTGAGGGGATACAGACCCAGTACTTC.

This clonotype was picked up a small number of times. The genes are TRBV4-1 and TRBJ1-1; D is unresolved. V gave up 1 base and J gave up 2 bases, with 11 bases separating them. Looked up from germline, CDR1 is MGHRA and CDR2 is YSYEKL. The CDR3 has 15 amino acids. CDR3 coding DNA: TGCGCCAGCAGCCAAGGGAGGCAGTTTAACACTGAAGCTTTCTTT. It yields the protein CASSQGRQFNTEAFF.

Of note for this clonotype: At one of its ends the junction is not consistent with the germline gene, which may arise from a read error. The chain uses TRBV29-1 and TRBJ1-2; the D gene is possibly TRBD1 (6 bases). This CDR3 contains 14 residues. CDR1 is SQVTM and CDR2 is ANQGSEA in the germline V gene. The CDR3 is CSVVRGGTTYGYAF. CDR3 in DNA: TGCAGCGTTGTAAGGGGGGGGACAACCTATGGCTACGCCTTC.

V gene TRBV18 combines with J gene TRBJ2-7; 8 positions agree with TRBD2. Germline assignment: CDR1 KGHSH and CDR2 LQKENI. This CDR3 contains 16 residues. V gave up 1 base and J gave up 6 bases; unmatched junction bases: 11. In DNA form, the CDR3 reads TGTGCCAGCTCACCACATAGGACGGGGGGGCAAAGCGAGCAGTACTTC. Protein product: CASSPHRTGGQSEQYF. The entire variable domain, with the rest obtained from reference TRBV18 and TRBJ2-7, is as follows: NAGVMQNPRHLVRRRGQEARLRCSPMKGHSHVYWYRQLPEEGLKFMVYLQKENIIDESGMPKERFSAEFPKEGPSILRIQQVVRGDSAAYFCASSPHRTGGQSEQYFGPGTRLTVT.

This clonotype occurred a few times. The CDR3 loop is CSARVLLGHYGYTF. CDR3 bases: TGCAGTGCTAGAGTTCTGTTGGGTCACTATGGCTACACCTTC. V is TRBV20-1 and J is TRBJ1-2; D gene uncertain. The CDR3 extends over 14 amino acids. Trimming shortened V by 1 base and J by 3 bases, and 12 bases separated the two germline ends. Germline CDR1 is DFQATT and CDR2 is SNEGSKA (reference sequence).

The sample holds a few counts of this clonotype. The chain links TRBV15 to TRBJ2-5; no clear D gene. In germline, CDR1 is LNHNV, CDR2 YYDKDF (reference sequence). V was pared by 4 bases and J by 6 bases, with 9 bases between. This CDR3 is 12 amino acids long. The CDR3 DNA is TGTGCCACCAGCATCTCGCGAAAGACCCAGTACTTC. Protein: CATSISRKTQYF.

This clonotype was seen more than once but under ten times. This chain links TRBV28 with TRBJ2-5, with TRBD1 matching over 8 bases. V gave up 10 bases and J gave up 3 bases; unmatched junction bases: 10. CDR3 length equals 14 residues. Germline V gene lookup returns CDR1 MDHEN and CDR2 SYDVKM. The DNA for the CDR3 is TGTGCCACCTCGGACAGGGCAAAAGAAGAGACCCAGTACTTC. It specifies CATSDRAKEETQYF.

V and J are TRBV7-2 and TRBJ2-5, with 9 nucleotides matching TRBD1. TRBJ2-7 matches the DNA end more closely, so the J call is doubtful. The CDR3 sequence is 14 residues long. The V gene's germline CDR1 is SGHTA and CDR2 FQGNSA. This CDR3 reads CASSSPGQGNEQYF. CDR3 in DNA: TGTGCCAGCAGCTCTCCGGGACAGGGAAACGAGCAGTACTTC.

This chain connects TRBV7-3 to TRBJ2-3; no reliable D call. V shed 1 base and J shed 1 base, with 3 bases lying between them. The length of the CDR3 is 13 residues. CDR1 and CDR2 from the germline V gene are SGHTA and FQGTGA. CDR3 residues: CASSLMGTDTQYF. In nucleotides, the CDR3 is TGTGCCAGCAGCTTAATGGGCACAGATACGCAGTATTTT.

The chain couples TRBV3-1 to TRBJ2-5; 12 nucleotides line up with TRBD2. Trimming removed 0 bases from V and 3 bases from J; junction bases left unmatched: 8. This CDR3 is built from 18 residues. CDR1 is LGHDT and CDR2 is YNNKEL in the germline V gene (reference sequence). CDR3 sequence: CASSQDSLAGGRKETQYF. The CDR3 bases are TGTGCCAGCAGCCAAGACTCCCTAGCGGGGGGGCGCAAAGAGACCCAGTACTTC.

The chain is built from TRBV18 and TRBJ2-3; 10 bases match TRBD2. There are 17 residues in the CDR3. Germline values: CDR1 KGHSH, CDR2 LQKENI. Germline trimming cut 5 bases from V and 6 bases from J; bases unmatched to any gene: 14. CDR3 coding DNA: TGTGCCAGCTCATCACTACCTAGCGGGAGTATCCCCGATACGCAGTATTTT. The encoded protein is CASSSLPSGSIPDTQYF.

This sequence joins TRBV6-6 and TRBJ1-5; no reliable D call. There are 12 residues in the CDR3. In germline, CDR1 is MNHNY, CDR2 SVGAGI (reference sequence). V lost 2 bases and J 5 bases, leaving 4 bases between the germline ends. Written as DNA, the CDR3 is TGTGCCAGCAGTTACAGAGATCAGCCCCAGCATTTT. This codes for CASSYRDQPQHF.

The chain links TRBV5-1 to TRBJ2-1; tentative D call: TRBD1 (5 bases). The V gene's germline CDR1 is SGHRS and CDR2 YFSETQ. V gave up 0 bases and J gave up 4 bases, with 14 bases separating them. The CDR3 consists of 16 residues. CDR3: CASSLVARASYNEQFF. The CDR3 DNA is TGCGCCAGCAGCTTGGTGGCCAGGGCCTCATACAATGAGCAGTTCTTC.

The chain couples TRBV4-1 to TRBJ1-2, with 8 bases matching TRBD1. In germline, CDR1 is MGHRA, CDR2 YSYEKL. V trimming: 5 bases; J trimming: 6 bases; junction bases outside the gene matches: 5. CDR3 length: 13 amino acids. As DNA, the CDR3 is TGCGCCAGCAGCAGGGACAGGTTTGATGGCTACACCTTC. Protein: CASSRDRFDGYTF.

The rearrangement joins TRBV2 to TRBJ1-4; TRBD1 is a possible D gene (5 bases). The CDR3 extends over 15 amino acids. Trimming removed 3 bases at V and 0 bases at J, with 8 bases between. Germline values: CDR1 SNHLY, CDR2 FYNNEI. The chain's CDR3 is CASSERGTTNEKLFF. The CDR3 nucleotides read TGTGCCAGCAGTGAGAGGGGCACAACTAATGAAAAACTGTTTTTT.